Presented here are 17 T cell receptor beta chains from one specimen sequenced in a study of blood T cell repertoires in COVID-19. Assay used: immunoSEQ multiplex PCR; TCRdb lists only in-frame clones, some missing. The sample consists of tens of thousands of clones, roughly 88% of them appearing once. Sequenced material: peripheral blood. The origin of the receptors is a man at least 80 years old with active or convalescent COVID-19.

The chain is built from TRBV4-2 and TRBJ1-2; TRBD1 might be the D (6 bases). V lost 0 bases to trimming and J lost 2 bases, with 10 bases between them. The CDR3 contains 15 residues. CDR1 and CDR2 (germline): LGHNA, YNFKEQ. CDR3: CASSQEGQQNYGYTF. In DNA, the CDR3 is TGTGCCAGCAGCCAAGAAGGACAGCAAAACTATGGCTACACCTTC.

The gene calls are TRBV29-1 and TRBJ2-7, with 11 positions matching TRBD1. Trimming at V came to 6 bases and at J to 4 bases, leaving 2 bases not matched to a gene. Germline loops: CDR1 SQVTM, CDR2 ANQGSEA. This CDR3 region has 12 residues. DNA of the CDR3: TGCAGCGTGAGGGACAGGGGGTACGAGCAGTACTTC. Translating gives CSVRDRGYEQYF.

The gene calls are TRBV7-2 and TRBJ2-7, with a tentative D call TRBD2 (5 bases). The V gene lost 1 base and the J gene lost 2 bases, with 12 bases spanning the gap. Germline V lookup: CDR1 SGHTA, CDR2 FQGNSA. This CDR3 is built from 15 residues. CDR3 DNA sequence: TGTGCCAGCAGCTTAGAGACGGGGTTAACCTACGAGCAGTACTTC. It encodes CASSLETGLTYEQYF.

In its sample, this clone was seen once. CDR3 residues: CAATQITNEKLFF. In nucleotides, the CDR3 is TGTGCCGCCACGCAGATAACTAATGAAAAACTGTTTTTT. The chain combines TRBV30 with TRBJ1-4; no reliable D call. Trimming pared 8 bases from V and 1 base from J, leaving 11 bases between. There are 13 residues in the CDR3. Germline V gene data show CDR1 as GTSNPN and CDR2 as SVGIG (reference sequence).

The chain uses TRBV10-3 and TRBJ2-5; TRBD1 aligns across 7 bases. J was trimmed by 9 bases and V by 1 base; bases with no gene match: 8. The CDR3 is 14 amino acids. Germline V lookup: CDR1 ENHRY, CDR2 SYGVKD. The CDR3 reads CAISELGDRRSQYF. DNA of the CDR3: TGTGCCATCAGTGAGTTAGGGGACAGACGGTCCCAGTACTTC.

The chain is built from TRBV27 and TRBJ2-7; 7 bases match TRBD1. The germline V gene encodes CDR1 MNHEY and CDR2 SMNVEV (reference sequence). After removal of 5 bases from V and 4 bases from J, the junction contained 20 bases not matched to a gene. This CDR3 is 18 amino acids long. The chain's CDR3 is CASSPYLRDRGIYYEQYF. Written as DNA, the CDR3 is TGTGCCAGCAGTCCGTACCTCCGGGACAGAGGAATTTATTACGAGCAGTACTTC.

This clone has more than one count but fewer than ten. The CDR3 DNA sequence: TGTGCCAGCTCACCAACCGGACAGGAGGACTATGGCTACACCTTC. It codes for CASSPTGQEDYGYTF. The chain is built from TRBV18 and TRBJ1-2; TRBD1 matches at 7 bases. Germline V lookup: CDR1 KGHSH, CDR2 LQKENI. Trimming cost V 2 bases and J 3 bases; bases outside gene matches: 6. The CDR3 has 15 residues. Filled out from reference TRBV18 and TRBJ1-2, the complete variable domain reads NAGVMQNPRHLVRRRGQEARLRCSPMKGHSHVYWYRQLPEEGLKFMVYLQKENIIDESGMPKERFSAEFPKEGPSILRIQQVVRGDSAAYFCASSPTGQEDYGYTFGSGTRLTVV.

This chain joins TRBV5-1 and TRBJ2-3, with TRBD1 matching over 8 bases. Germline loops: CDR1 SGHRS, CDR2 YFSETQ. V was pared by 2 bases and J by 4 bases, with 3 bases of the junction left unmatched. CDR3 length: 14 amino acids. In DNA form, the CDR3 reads TGCGCCAGCAGCTTTGGACAGGGCCCAGATACGCAGTATTTT. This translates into CASSFGQGPDTQYF.

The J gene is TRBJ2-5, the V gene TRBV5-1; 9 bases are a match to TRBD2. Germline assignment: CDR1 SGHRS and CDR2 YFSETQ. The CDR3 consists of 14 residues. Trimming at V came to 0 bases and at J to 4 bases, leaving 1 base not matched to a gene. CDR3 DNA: TGCGCCAGCAGCTTGGCTAGCGGGATAGAGACCCAGTACTTC. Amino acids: CASSLASGIETQYF.

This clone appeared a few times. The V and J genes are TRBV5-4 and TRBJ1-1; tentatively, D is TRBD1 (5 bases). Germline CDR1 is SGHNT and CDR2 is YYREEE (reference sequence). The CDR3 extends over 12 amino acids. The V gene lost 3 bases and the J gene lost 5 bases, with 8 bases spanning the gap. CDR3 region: CASSSPGTEAFF. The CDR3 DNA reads TGTGCCAGCAGCTCCCCAGGGACTGAAGCTTTCTTT. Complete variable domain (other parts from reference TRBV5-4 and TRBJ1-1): ETGVTQSPTHLIKTRGQQVTLRCSSQSGHNTVSWYQQALGQGPQFIFQYYREEENGRGNFPPRFSGLQFPNYSSELNVNALELDDSALYLCASSSPGTEAFFGQGTRLTVV.

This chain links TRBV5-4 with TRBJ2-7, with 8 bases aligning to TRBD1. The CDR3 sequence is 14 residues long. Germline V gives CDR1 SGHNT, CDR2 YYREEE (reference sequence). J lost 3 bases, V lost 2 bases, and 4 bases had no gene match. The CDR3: CASSFGTGRYEQYF. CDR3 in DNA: TGTGCCAGCAGCTTCGGGACAGGTCGCTACGAGCAGTACTTC.

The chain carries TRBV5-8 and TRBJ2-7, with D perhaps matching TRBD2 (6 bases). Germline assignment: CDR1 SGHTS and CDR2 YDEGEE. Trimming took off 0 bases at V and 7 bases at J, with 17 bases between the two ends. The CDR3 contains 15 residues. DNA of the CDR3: TGTGCCAGCAGCTTGGTGGCGGGGAATTACGTTGAGCAGTACTTC. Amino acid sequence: CASSLVAGNYVEQYF.

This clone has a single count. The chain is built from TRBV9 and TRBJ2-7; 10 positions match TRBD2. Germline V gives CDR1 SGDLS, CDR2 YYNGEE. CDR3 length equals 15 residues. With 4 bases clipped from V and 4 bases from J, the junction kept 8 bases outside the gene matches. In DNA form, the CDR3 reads TGTGCCAGCAGCCCCCGGACTAGCGGAACTTACGAGCAGTACTTC. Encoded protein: CASSPRTSGTYEQYF.

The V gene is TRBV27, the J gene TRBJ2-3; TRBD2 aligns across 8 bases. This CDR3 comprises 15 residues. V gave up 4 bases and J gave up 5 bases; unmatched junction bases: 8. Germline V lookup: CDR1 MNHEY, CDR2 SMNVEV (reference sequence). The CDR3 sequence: CASSYSGKAIDTQYF. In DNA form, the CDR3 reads TGTGCCAGCAGTTATAGCGGGAAGGCGATAGATACGCAGTATTTT.

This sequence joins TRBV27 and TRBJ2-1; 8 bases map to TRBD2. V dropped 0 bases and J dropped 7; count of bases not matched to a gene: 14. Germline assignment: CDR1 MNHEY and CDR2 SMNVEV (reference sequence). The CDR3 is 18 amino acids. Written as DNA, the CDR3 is TGTGCCAGCAGTTTATCCCATGGTGCGGGAGGAATTAGGAATGAGCAGTTCTTC. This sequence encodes CASSLSHGAGGIRNEQFF.

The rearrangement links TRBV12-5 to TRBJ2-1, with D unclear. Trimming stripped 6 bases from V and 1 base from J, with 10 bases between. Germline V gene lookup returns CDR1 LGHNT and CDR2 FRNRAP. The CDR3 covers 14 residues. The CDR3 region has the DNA TGTGCTAGTGGCCGCCCCAGTTCCTACAATGAGCAGTTCTTC. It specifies CASGRPSSYNEQFF.

This chain's CDR3 is CATTVGTSEGETQYF. DNA for the CDR3: TGTGCCACCACGGTTGGGACTAGCGAGGGGGAGACCCAGTACTTC. V and J are TRBV7-6 and TRBJ2-5; 10 positions agree with TRBD2. The germline CDR1 and CDR2 sequences are SGHVS and FNYEAQ. The CDR3 extends over 15 amino acids. The V gene end was trimmed by 10 bases and the J gene end by 5 bases; junction bases not matched to a gene: 13.